The 32 T cell receptor beta chains listed next were all sequenced from one sample in a study of T cell responses to AZD1222 COVID-19 vaccine. Method: immunoSEQ multiplex PCR; TCRdb's copy keeps in-frame clones and lacks some. The sample lists about 94,000 clones; 88% were seen once. Sequencing used peripheral blood, obtained 28 days after the second AZD1222 dose. These receptors originate from an adult who received the AZD1222 COVID-19 vaccine.

In this sample, this clone turned up once. The V call is TRBV19, the J call TRBJ1-2, with D tentatively TRBD1 (6 bases). The germline V and J ends were trimmed by 7 bases and 2 bases, with 11 bases remaining between them. Germline CDR1 LNHDA, CDR2 SQIVND (reference sequence). CDR3 length equals 13 residues. This CDR3 reads CASTTGPNYGYTF. CDR3 nucleotides: TGTGCCAGTACCACAGGGCCCAACTATGGCTACACCTTC.

The rearrangement uses TRBV30 and TRBJ2-1; D perhaps matches TRBD2 (5 bases). This CDR3 has 15 amino acids. Germline CDR1 reads GTSNPN; CDR2 reads SVGIG (reference sequence). The germline V and J ends were trimmed by 1 base and 1 base, with 11 bases remaining between them. The CDR3 is CAWSAPGESYNEQFF. CDR3 bases: TGTGCCTGGAGTGCCCCCGGGGAATCCTACAATGAGCAGTTCTTC.

The V gene is TRBV7-8, the J gene TRBJ1-5; TRBD1 agrees at 8 bases. V was pared by 1 base and J by 0 bases, with 8 bases of the junction left unmatched. Germline CDR1 and CDR2: SGHVS and FQNEAQ. The CDR3 extends over 18 amino acids. CDR3 coding DNA: TGTGCCAGCAGCTTAGAGGCAGGGGGCGGCTATAGCAATCAGCCCCAGCATTTT. Translation: CASSLEAGGGYSNQPQHF.

The J gene is TRBJ1-6, the V gene TRBV3-1 (or the pseudogene TRBV3-2), with 7 bases aligning to TRBD1. The CDR3 sequence is 18 residues long. The junction had 10 bases not matched to a gene; V was cut back by 0 bases and J by 5 bases. Looked up from germline, CDR1 is LGHDT and CDR2 is YNNKEL (reference sequence). The CDR3 loop reads CASSQDQLWTGHNSPLHF. The CDR3 bases are TGTGCCAGCAGCCAAGATCAGTTATGGACAGGTCATAATTCACCCCTCCACTTT.

The chain links TRBV4-1 to TRBJ1-2; D remains ambiguous. The V end was cut by 0 bases, the J end by 4 bases, with 24 bases between. CDR3 length: 19 amino acids. CDR1 MGHRA and CDR2 YSYEKL come from the germline V gene. DNA for the CDR3: TGCGCCAGCAGCCAAGAGGGTGCTCGTTACAGCGAGCGATCCTATGGCTACACCTTC. It yields the protein CASSQEGARYSERSYGYTF.

This sequence joins TRBV9 and TRBJ1-1; D is undetermined. The CDR3 is made up of 13 amino acids. The germline V and J ends were trimmed by 1 base and 3 bases, with 7 bases remaining between them. Per the germline V gene, CDR1 is SGDLS and CDR2 is YYNGEE. The DNA for the CDR3 is TGTGCCAGCAGCGTATCGGCTGACACTGAAGCTTTCTTT. Its protein is CASSVSADTEAFF.

This chain links TRBV4-1 with TRBJ2-1; D is unclear. Germline V gives CDR1 MGHRA, CDR2 YSYEKL. This CDR3 region has 16 residues. V was shortened by 2 bases and J by 1 base, with 12 bases between the two germline ends. CDR3: CASSQKNHYSYNEQFF. The CDR3 coding sequence is TGCGCCAGCAGCCAAAAAAACCACTATTCCTACAATGAGCAGTTCTTC.

The V gene is TRBV2, the J gene TRBJ1-5; 10 bases line up with TRBD1. Trimming cost V 8 bases and J 7 bases; bases outside gene matches: 8. Per germline, CDR1 SNHLY and CDR2 FYNNEI. The CDR3 loop spans 14 amino acids. The CDR3 nucleotides are TGTGCCAGCCTGGGACAGGGGTCGGGGCAGCCCCAGCATTTT. The encoded protein is CASLGQGSGQPQHF.

The rearrangement uses TRBV6-5 and TRBJ1-4, with 7 bases lining up with TRBD1. The CDR3 sequence is 15 residues long. Germline V lookup: CDR1 MNHEY, CDR2 SVGAGI. V gave up 3 bases and J gave up 10 bases; unmatched junction bases: 11. Here the CDR3 reads CASSYRGQALGKLFF. In nucleotides, the CDR3 is TGTGCCAGCAGTTATAGAGGACAGGCTTTAGGAAAACTGTTTTTT.

The chain recombines TRBV3-1 (or the pseudogene TRBV3-2) with TRBJ1-4; no firm D call. The germline V and J ends were trimmed by 2 bases and 0 bases, with 16 bases remaining between them. The CDR3 length is 18 residues. Germline V gene sequence: CDR1 LGHDT, CDR2 YNNKEL (reference sequence). As DNA, the CDR3 is TGTGCCAGCAGCCAAAGGCGAGGGCCGGGTGCAACTAATGAAAAACTGTTTTTT. This codes for CASSQRRGPGATNEKLFF.

The chain carries TRBV2 and TRBJ2-3; D is possibly TRBD2 (6 bases). The CDR3 sequence is 14 residues long. V lost 6 bases to trimming and J lost 1 base, with 11 bases between them. Germline lookup yields CDR1 SNHLY and CDR2 FYNNEI. DNA of the CDR3: TGTGCCAGCAGATCCGGGGGTGGCACAGATACGCAGTATTTT. It specifies CASRSGGGTDTQYF. Drawing the rest from reference TRBV2 and TRBJ2-3, the complete variable domain is EPEVTQTPSHQVTQMGQEVILRCVPISNHLYFYWYRQILGQKVEFLVSFYNNEISEKSEIFDDQFSVERPDGSNFTLKIRSTKLEDSAMYFCASRSGGGTDTQYFGPGTRLTVL.

V is TRBV6-2 or TRBV6-3 and J is TRBJ1-1, with a tentative D call TRBD1 (5 bases). CDR1 is MNHEY, CDR2 SVGEGT, per germline. The V and J ends lost 2 bases and 3 bases respectively, with 7 bases between them. The CDR3 has 13 residues. The CDR3 DNA follows: TGTGCCAGCAGTTACGGGGGTGACACTGAAGCTTTCTTT. As protein: CASSYGGDTEAFF.

To note about this clone: The junction does not match germline at one end; this may be a read error. V and J are TRBV7-7 and TRBJ1-1, with D possibly TRBD1 on 6 matching bases. The CDR3 contains 15 residues. Germline V gene data show CDR1 as SSHAT and CDR2 as FNYEAQ (reference sequence). Written as DNA, the CDR3 is TGTGCTAGCAGCCGAAAACGGACAGTGGCCACTGAAGCTTTCTTT. Residues: CASSRKRTVATEAFF.

This chain joins TRBV2 and TRBJ1-1, with no clear D. This CDR3 is built from 14 residues. The germline V and J ends were trimmed by 3 bases and 0 bases, with 8 bases remaining between them. Germline CDR1 reads SNHLY; CDR2 reads FYNNEI. The CDR3 bases are TGTGCCAGCAGTGAGGCACCCTTGAACACTGAAGCTTTCTTT. Translating gives CASSEAPLNTEAFF.

The gene calls are TRBV19 and TRBJ1-3, with a possible D match to TRBD1 (6 bases). The CDR3 has 15 amino acids. V shed 4 bases and J shed 4 bases, with 14 bases lying between them. Germline CDR1 is LNHDA and CDR2 is SQIVND (reference sequence). In nucleotides, the CDR3 is TGTGCCAGTAGTACCCTGAGGACAGAGGGAAACACCATATATTTT. Its protein product is CASSTLRTEGNTIYF.

The genes are TRBV29-1 and TRBJ1-3; D is undetermined. CDR3 length: 14 amino acids. The V gene's germline CDR1 is SQVTM and CDR2 ANQGSEA. The V end lost 5 bases, the J end lost 4 bases, and 15 bases lay between the germline ends. CDR3: CSVHGGVGGNTIYF. The CDR3 DNA is TGCAGCGTTCACGGCGGAGTAGGGGGAAACACCATATATTTT.

The CDR3 reads CASSVDASGSGGELFF. The CDR3 DNA reads TGTGCCAGCAGCGTAGATGCTAGCGGGAGTGGCGGGGAGCTGTTTTTT. The chain uses TRBV9 and TRBJ2-2; 10 nucleotides align to TRBD2. CDR1 is SGDLS, CDR2 YYNGEE, per germline. Trimming took 0 bases from V and 7 from J; bases not matched to a gene: 6. This CDR3 comprises 16 residues. The whole variable domain, filled in from reference TRBV9 and TRBJ2-2, reads DSGVTQTPKHLITATGQRVTLRCSPRSGDLSVYWYQQSLDQGLQFLIQYYNGEERAKGNILERFSAQQFPDLHSELNLSSLELGDSALYFCASSVDASGSGGELFFGEGSRLTVL.

In this sample, this clone turned up a few times. The chain combines TRBV4-2 with TRBJ2-7; D may correspond to TRBD1 or TRBD2 (5 bases each). Germline CDR1 reads LGHNA; CDR2 reads YNFKEQ. The V end was cut by 5 bases, the J end by 2 bases, with 16 bases between. The CDR3 consists of 15 residues. The CDR3 spells CASSMGQGRTYEQYF. DNA for the CDR3: TGTGCCAGCAGCATGGGGCAGGGACGGACCTACGAGCAGTACTTC.

The chain uses TRBV4-1 and TRBJ1-6; TRBD1 might be the D (6 bases). The CDR3 contains 21 residues. The V end lost 0 bases, the J end lost 4 bases, and 25 bases lay between the germline ends. In germline, CDR1 is MGHRA, CDR2 YSYEKL. CDR3 loop: CASSQDPRGPRELHYNSPLHF. The CDR3 nucleotides are TGCGCCAGCAGCCAAGACCCCAGGGGCCCTAGGGAGCTTCATTATAATTCACCCCTCCACTTT.

V is TRBV19 and J is TRBJ2-5, with 9 positions matching TRBD1. Losses at the gene ends were 5 bases for V and 0 bases for J; bases not matched to a gene: 10. Germline V gene data show CDR1 as LNHDA and CDR2 as SQIVND (reference sequence). The CDR3 contains 17 residues. This CDR3 reads CASSSSRTGDNQETQYF. The CDR3 bases are TGTGCCAGTAGTTCCTCGAGGACAGGGGACAACCAAGAGACCCAGTACTTC.

The chain uses TRBV4-1 and TRBJ2-7; 7 nucleotides line up with TRBD2. Trimming cost V 1 base and J 0 bases; bases outside gene matches: 3. CDR1 is MGHRA, CDR2 YSYEKL, per germline. CDR3 length: 15 amino acids. The CDR3 reads CASSQGLADSYEQYF. The CDR3 DNA follows: TGCGCCAGCAGCCAAGGGCTAGCGGACTCCTACGAGCAGTACTTC.

The J gene is TRBJ1-2, the V gene TRBV21-1. TRBV21-1 is a documented pseudogene. CDR3 length equals 14 residues. CDR3 residues: CASSPMGGNYGYTF. The CDR3, as DNA: TGTGCCAGCAGCCCCATGGGAGGGAACTATGGCTACACCTTC.

The gene calls are TRBV9 and TRBJ2-7, with TRBD1 matching over 7 bases. This CDR3 has 15 amino acids. CDR1 SGDLS and CDR2 YYNGEE come from the germline V gene. V was clipped by 4 bases and J by 5 bases; unmatched bases: 12. CDR3 region: CASSNDRVEGDEQYF. CDR3 DNA: TGTGCCAGCAGCAACGACAGGGTCGAAGGTGACGAGCAGTACTTC.

The V call is TRBV9, the J call TRBJ2-7; 8 bases agree with TRBD2. This CDR3 spans 15 amino acids. The V gene's germline CDR1 is SGDLS and CDR2 YYNGEE. V trimming: 4 bases; J trimming: 0 bases; junction bases outside the gene matches: 6. The CDR3 region is CASSRAGELSYEQYF. CDR3 DNA: TGTGCCAGCAGCCGAGCGGGAGAACTCTCCTACGAGCAGTACTTC.

This rearrangement joins TRBV6-5 to TRBJ1-2; D gene unclear. The CDR3 is 14 amino acids. The germline V gene has CDR1 MNHEY and CDR2 SVGAGI. V lost 3 bases to trimming and J lost 8 bases, with 16 bases between them. Written as DNA, the CDR3 is TGTGCCAGCAGTTATGGGGAGGTGGCGGGAGGCTACACCTTC. It specifies CASSYGEVAGGYTF.

V gene TRBV7-9 combines with J gene TRBJ2-3; TRBD1 matches 8 bases. CDR1 is SEHNR, CDR2 FQNEAQ, per germline (reference sequence). The length of the CDR3 is 16 residues. J was trimmed by 2 bases and V by 4 bases; bases with no gene match: 8. The CDR3 spells CASSWTGRSLTDTQYF. The CDR3 DNA is TGTGCCAGCAGCTGGACAGGGCGATCCCTCACAGATACGCAGTATTTT.

The V gene is TRBV11-2, the J gene TRBJ1-1, with unresolved D. The CDR3 has 12 residues. Germline lookup yields CDR1 SGHAT and CDR2 FQNNGV. V gave up 6 bases and J gave up 12 bases, with 17 bases separating them. The CDR3 sequence is CASSHHIRETFF. As DNA, the CDR3 is TGTGCCAGCAGTCACCATATCCGGGAGACTTTCTTT.

This clone turned up a few times. This rearrangement joins TRBV11-3 to TRBJ1-1; no reliable D call. V lost 3 bases and J 6 bases, leaving 8 bases between the germline ends. The CDR3 runs to 12 residues. Germline values: CDR1 SGHNT, CDR2 YENEEA. CDR3 sequence (DNA): TGTGCCAGCAGCTTGCGGGCCGCTGAAGCTTTCTTT. Its protein is CASSLRAAEAFF.

This chain links TRBV3-1 (or the pseudogene TRBV3-2) with TRBJ2-7; tentatively, D is TRBD1 (6 bases). The CDR3 sequence is 14 residues long. V lost 2 bases, J lost 2 bases, and 10 bases lay in between. Germline CDR1 and CDR2: LGHDT and YNNKEL (reference sequence). The DNA of the CDR3 is TGTGCCAGCAGCCAATGGGACAACCCCTACGAGCAGTACTTC. This translates into CASSQWDNPYEQYF.

V and J are TRBV11-2 and TRBJ2-7; D may be TRBD2 (6 bases). Germline CDR1 is SGHAT and CDR2 is FQNNGV. The CDR3 consists of 16 residues. Trimming removed 2 bases at V and 5 bases at J, with 19 bases between. The CDR3 DNA reads TGTGCCAGCAGCTTACGGTGGGGGGAAAGGTCCCACGAGCAGTACTTC. It translates to CASSLRWGERSHEQYF.

This clone turned up a few times. The CDR3: CASTWRDTEAFF. The CDR3 nucleotides are TGTGCCAGTACTTGGCGGGACACTGAAGCTTTCTTT. This chain links TRBV19 with TRBJ1-1; no definite D call. Germline CDR1 reads LNHDA; CDR2 reads SQIVND (reference sequence). The CDR3 length is 12 residues. V lost 7 bases and J lost 3, with 9 bases in between.

This clone was observed a single time. The rearrangement links TRBV7-9 to TRBJ1-2; D remains unclear. This CDR3 has 10 residues. V was trimmed by 5 bases and J by 6 bases, leaving 4 bases between them. Germline assignment: CDR1 SEHNR and CDR2 FQNEAQ (reference sequence). The CDR3 nucleotides read TGTGCCAGCAGCCGTAATGGCTACACCTTC. Encoded protein: CASSRNGYTF. The entire variable domain, with the rest obtained from reference TRBV7-9 and TRBJ1-2, is as follows: DTGVSQNPRHKITKRGQNVTFRCDPISEHNRLYWYRQTLGQGPEFLTYFQNEAQLEKSRLLSDRFSAERPKGSFSTLEIQRTEQGDSAMYLCASSRNGYTFGSGTRLTVV.